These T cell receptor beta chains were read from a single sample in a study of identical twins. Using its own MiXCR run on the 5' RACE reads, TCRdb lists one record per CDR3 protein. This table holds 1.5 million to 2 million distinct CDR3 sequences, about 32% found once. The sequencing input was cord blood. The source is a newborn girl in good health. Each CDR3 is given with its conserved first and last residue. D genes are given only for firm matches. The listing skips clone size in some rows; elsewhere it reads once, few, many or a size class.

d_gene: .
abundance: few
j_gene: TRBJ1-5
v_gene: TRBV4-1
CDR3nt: TGCGCCAGCAGCCAAGAAAACAGAAGCAATCAGCCCCAGCATTTT
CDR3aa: CASSQENRSNQPQHF

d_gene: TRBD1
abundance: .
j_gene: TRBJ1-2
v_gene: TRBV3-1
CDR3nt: TGTGCCAGCAGCCCCAGGGGGAGCCCTAACTATGGCTACACCTTC
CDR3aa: CASSPRGSPNYGYTF

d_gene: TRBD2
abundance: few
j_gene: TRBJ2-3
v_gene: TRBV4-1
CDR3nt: TGCGCCAGCAGTCAAAGCGGGGGGCGCACAGATACGCAGTATTTT
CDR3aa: CASSQSGGRTDTQYF

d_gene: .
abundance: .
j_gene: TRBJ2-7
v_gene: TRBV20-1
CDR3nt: TGCAGTGCTAGTGTTGCTAGCTCGGATGAGCAGTACTTC
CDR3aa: CSASVASSDEQYF

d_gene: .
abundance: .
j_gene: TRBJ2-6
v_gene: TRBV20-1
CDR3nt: TGCAGTGCTAGCAGGGTTTGTACTGGGGCCAACGTCCTGACTTTC
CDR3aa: CSASRVCTGANVLTF

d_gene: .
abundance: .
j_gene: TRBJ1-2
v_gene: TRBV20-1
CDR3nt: TGCAGTGCGGAACTAAACTATGGCTACACCTTC
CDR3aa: CSAELNYGYTF

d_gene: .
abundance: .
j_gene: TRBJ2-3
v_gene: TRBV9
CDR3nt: TGTGCCAGCAGCCCAACCGTGGGGGACCTCACAGATACGCAGTATTTT
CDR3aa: CASSPTVGDLTDTQYF

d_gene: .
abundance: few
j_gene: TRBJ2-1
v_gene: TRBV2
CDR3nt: TGTGCCAGCATTGATCTGTACTCCTACAATGAGCAGTTCTTC
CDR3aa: CASIDLYSYNEQFF

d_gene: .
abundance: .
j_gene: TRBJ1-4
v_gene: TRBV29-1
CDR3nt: TGCAGCGTCTATTTCCCATTAAATGAAAAACTGTTTTTT
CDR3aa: CSVYFPLNEKLFF

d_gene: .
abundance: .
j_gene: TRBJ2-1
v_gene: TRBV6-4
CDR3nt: TGTGCCAGCAGTGTCCACAGCTCCTACAATGAGCAGTTCTTC
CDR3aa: CASSVHSSYNEQFF

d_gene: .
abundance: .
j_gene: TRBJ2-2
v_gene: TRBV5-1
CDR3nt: TGCGCCAGCAGCCCGCGGGACTTTAACACCGGGGAGCTGTTTTTT
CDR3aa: CASSPRDFNTGELFF

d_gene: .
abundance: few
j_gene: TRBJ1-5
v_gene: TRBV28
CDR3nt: TGTGCCAGCAGCCGTCTGGAGGGGGGAGGCAATCAGCCCCAGCATTTT
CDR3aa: CASSRLEGGGNQPQHF

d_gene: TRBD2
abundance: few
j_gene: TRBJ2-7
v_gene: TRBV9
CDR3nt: TGTGCCAGCAGCGTAAGCACTAGCGCTTCCTACGAGCAGTACTTC
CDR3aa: CASSVSTSASYEQYF

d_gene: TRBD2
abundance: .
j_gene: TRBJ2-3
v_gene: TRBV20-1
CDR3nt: TGCAGTGCTAGTCCGGCCAGCGGGAGGACAGATACGCAGTATTTT
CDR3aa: CSASPASGRTDTQYF

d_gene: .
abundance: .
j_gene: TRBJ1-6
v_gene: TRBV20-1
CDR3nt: TGCAGTGCTAGAGCCTGGACAGCACCTTCCCTCCACTTT
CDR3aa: CSARAWTAPSLHF

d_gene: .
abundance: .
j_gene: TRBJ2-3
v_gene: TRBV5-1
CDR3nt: TGCGCCAGCAGCTTATCGCCAGATATGCAGTATTTT
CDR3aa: CASSLSPDMQYF

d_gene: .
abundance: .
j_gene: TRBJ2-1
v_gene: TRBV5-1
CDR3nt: TGCACCAGCAGCCCGTCGACTACCCGCTCCTACAATGAGCAGTTCTTC
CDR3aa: CTSSPSTTRSYNEQFF

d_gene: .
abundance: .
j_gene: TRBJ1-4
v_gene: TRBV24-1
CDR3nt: TGTGCCACCAGTGGCGGAGCAACTAATGAAAAACTGTTTTTT
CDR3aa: CATSGGATNEKLFF

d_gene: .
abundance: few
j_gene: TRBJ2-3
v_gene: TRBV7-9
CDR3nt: TGTGCCAGCAGCCCACCTAGAATAGGGACAGATACGCAGTATTTT
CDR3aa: CASSPPRIGTDTQYF

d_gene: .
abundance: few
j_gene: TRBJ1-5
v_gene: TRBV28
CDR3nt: TGTGCCAGCAGTTTAGTGGAGGGGGGAAGCAATCAGCCCCAGCATTTT
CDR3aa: CASSLVEGGSNQPQHF

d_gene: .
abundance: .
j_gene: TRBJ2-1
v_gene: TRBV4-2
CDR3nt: TGTGCCAGCAGCCAAGGTTGGGGGGGGCCGTATGAGCAGTTCTTC
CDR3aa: CASSQGWGGPYEQFF

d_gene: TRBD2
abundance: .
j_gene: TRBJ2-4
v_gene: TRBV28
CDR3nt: TGTGCCAGCCCGAGGACTAGCGGGAGGGGTAGAGGAGCCAAAAACATTCAGTACTTC
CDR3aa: CASPRTSGRGRGAKNIQYF

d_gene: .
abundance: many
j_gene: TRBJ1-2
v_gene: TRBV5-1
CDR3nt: TGCGCCAGCAGCTTGGAGTCTTATGGCTACACCTTC
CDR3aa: CASSLESYGYTF

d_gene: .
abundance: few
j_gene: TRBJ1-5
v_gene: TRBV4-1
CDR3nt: TGCGCCAGCAGCCAAGACAGGGCACCCATTAAGAATCAGCCCCAGCATTTT
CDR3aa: CASSQDRAPIKNQPQHF

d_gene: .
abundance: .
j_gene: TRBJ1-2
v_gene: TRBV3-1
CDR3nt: TGTGCCAGCAGCCAAGACGCAGGGTCAGTTGGCTACACCTTC
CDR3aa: CASSQDAGSVGYTF

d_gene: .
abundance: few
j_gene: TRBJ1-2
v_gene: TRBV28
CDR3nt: TGTGCCAGCAGTTTTCCCCAGGCCTATGGCTACACCTTC
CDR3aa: CASSFPQAYGYTF

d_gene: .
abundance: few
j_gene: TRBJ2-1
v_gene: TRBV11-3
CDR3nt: TGTGCCAGCAGCGAGGACCACTACAATGAGCAGTTCTTC
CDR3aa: CASSEDHYNEQFF

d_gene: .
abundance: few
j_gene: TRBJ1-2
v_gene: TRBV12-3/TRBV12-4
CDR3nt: TGTGCCAGCAGGCCTATAGGGGTCGGGACTCCTGTCTATGGCTACACCTTC
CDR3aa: CASRPIGVGTPVYGYTF

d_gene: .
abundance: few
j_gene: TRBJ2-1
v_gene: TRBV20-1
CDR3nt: TGCAGTGCTAGAGATTATCAGCGCGGGGTGGTTTATGAGCAGTTCTTC
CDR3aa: CSARDYQRGVVYEQFF

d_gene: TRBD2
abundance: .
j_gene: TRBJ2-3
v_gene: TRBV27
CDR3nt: TGTGCCAGCAGTCCTGCTTCCGGGGGGTTCGGGAATACGCAGTATTTT
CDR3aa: CASSPASGGFGNTQYF

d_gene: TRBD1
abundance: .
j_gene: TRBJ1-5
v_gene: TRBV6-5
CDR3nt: TGTGTCAGCAGTCGACAGGGTTCACAGCCCCAGCTTTTT
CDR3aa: CVSSRQGSQPQLF

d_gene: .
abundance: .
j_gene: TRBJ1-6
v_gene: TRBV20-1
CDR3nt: TGCAGTGCTAGGGGAAGGACGGCCTATAATTCACCCCTCCACTTT
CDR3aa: CSARGRTAYNSPLHF

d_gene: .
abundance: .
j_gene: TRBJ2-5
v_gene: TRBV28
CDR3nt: TGTGCCAGCAGTAGAACTAGATATGAGCGGTACTTC
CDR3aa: CASSRTRYERYF

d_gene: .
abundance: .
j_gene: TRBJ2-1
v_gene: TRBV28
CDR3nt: TGTGCCGGCAGTGTGATGGGGATAAATGAGCAGTTCTTC
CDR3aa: CAGSVMGINEQFF

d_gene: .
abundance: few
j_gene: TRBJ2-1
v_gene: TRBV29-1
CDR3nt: TGCATCGTCACGAGGGGGTACTACAATGAGCAGTTCTTC
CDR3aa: CIVTRGYYNEQFF

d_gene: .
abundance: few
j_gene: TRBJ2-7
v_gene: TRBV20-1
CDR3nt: TGCAGTGCTAGAGTGGGGTGGGGGTACGAGCAGTACTTC
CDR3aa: CSARVGWGYEQYF

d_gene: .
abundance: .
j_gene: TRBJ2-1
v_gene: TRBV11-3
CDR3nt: TGTGCCAGCAGCGGCCTGCGGAACAATGAGCAGTTCTTC
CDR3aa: CASSGLRNNEQFF

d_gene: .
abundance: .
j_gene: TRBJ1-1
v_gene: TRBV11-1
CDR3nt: TGTGCCAGCAGCCCCCAGGGAGACCAGACTGAAGCTTTCTTT
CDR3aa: CASSPQGDQTEAFF

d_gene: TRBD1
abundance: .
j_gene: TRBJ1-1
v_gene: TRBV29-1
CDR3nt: TGCAGCGCCCTGGACAGGGGGCTAAAGGGGGACACTGAAGCTTTCTTT
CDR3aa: CSALDRGLKGDTEAFF

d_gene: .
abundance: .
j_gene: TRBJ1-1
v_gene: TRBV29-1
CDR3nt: TGCAGCGTTGATTCCGGGGGGAACACTGAAGCTTTCTTT
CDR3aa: CSVDSGGNTEAFF